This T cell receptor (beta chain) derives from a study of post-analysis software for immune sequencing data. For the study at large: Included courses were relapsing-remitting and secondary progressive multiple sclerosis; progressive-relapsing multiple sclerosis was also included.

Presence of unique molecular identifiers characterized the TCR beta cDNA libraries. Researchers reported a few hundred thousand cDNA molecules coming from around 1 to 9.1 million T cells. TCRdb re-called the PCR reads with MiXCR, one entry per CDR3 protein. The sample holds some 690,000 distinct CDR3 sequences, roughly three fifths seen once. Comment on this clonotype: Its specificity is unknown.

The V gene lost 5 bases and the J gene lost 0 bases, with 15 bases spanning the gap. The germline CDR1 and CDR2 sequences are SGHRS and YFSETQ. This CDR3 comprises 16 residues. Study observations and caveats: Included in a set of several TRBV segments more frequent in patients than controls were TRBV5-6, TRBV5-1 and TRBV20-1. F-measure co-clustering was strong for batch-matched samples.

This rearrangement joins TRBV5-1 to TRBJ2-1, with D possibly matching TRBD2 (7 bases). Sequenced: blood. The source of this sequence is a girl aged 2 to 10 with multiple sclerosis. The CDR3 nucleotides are TGCGCCAGCAGGAGGGGGGGAGGGAGCTCCTACAATGAGCAGTTCTTC. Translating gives CASRRGGGSSYNEQFF.